Each of the 4 T cell receptor beta chains below was sequenced from the same sample in a study of blood T cell repertoires in COVID-19. Sequenced by immunoSEQ multiplex PCR; TCRdb stores in-frame clones only, minus some. The sample records around 70,000 clones, 70% to 90% being singletons. The sample taken for sequencing was peripheral blood. The receptors derive from a woman of 80 years or more with active or convalescent COVID-19.

The V call is TRBV3-1 (or the pseudogene TRBV3-2), the J call TRBJ1-2; 8 nucleotides agree with TRBD1. CDR1 is LGHDT and CDR2 is YNNKEL in the germline V gene (reference sequence). The ends lost 4 bases at V and 7 bases at J; junction bases unmatched: 5. The CDR3 spans 13 residues. The CDR3 loop is CASSPWTGIGYTF. The CDR3 coding sequence is TGTGCCAGCAGCCCTTGGACAGGGATTGGCTACACCTTC.

The J gene is TRBJ1-6, the V gene TRBV25-1, with D unresolved. Germline-derived CDR1 and CDR2 are MGHDK and SYGVNS. The V gene lost 7 bases and the J gene lost 11 bases, with 15 bases spanning the gap. The CDR3 has 13 amino acids. CDR3 residues: CASTETPGTPLHF. The CDR3 DNA reads TGTGCCAGCACCGAGACCCCCGGGACACCCCTCCACTTT.

This chain uses TRBV23-1 with TRBJ2-7; maybe TRBD2 (6 bases). TRBV23-1 is an ORF for which the function is uncertain. There are 15 residues in the CDR3. The V and J ends lost 1 base and 3 bases respectively, with 13 bases between them. CDR3 in amino acids: CASSQYRRADYEQYF. In DNA, the CDR3 is TGCGCCAGCAGTCAATATAGGAGGGCTGACTACGAGCAGTACTTC.

V usage is TRBV4-3 and J usage is TRBJ2-3; the D gene is possibly TRBD1 (6 bases). Germline CDR1 and CDR2: LGHNA and YSLEER. The CDR3 extends over 16 amino acids. V lost 0 bases and J 1 base, leaving 11 bases between the germline ends. The CDR3 protein is CASSQENRVGTDTQYF. DNA for the CDR3: TGCGCCAGCAGCCAAGAAAACAGGGTGGGCACAGATACGCAGTATTTT.